A selection of T cell receptor beta chains follows, all from one sample in a study of T-cell reconstitution after alpha-beta-depleted transplantation in children. TCRdb re-analysed the PCR reads in MiXCR, keeping a single row per CDR3 protein. The sample has hundreds of thousands of distinct CDR3 sequences, 16% seen once. The sequencing here drew on PBMCs, mostly from graft donor cells, taken 360 days after TCRalphabeta/CD19-depleted stem cell transplant. Receptors originate from a boy in the first two years of life who had a stem cell transplant for Wiskott-Aldrich syndrome, so the T cells may come from the graft donor. Both conserved end residues are part of each CDR3. Each record gives: CDR3 protein, J gene, V gene.

CDR3aa: CASSQEKGRGGETQYF
j_gene: TRBJ2-5
v_gene: TRBV4-1

CDR3aa: CVISDFGEGAEQYF
j_gene: TRBJ2-7
v_gene: TRBV10-3

CDR3aa: CSARRQVDEKLFF
j_gene: TRBJ1-4
v_gene: TRBV20-1

CDR3aa: CASSLTPRETQYF
j_gene: TRBJ2-5
v_gene: TRBV5-6

CDR3aa: CAWSVRGGTGELFF
j_gene: TRBJ2-2
v_gene: TRBV30

CDR3aa: CASSFPTSRDRGSGTGELFF
j_gene: TRBJ2-2
v_gene: TRBV5-1

CDR3aa: CASRGQSTDTQYF
j_gene: TRBJ2-3
v_gene: TRBV28

CDR3aa: CATGTGYGETQYF
j_gene: TRBJ2-5
v_gene: TRBV19

CDR3aa: CATSRIRDSRTDTQYF
j_gene: TRBJ2-3
v_gene: TRBV15

CDR3aa: CASSRAGFLETQYF
j_gene: TRBJ2-5
v_gene: TRBV7-2

CDR3aa: CAFRWQAGGYEQYF
j_gene: TRBJ2-7
v_gene: TRBV10-3

CDR3aa: CASKPGGATDTQYF
j_gene: TRBJ2-3
v_gene: TRBV19

CDR3aa: CASSSAPRETQYF
j_gene: TRBJ2-5
v_gene: TRBV12-3/TRBV12-4

CDR3aa: CASSPPEGPFRSGNTIYF
j_gene: TRBJ1-3
v_gene: TRBV3-1

CDR3aa: CASTHTSGRTDTQYF
j_gene: TRBJ2-3
v_gene: TRBV7-2

CDR3aa: CAISERTSGVSGKTQYF
j_gene: TRBJ2-5
v_gene: TRBV10-3

CDR3aa: CASSPQRSVTLETQYF
j_gene: TRBJ2-5
v_gene: TRBV18

CDR3aa: CASGLGTSGRAEQFF
j_gene: TRBJ2-1
v_gene: TRBV5-1

CDR3aa: CASSYGRGRETQYF
j_gene: TRBJ2-5
v_gene: TRBV6-5

CDR3aa: CASSLPLQGTYNEQFF
j_gene: TRBJ2-1
v_gene: TRBV5-1

CDR3aa: CASKFQGSLSYEQYF
j_gene: TRBJ2-7
v_gene: TRBV13

CDR3aa: CASSRVNKPYEQYF
j_gene: TRBJ2-7
v_gene: TRBV14

CDR3aa: CSAKRGTEQFF
j_gene: TRBJ2-1
v_gene: TRBV20-1

CDR3aa: CATSFPSGLGNEQFF
j_gene: TRBJ2-1
v_gene: TRBV12-3/TRBV12-4

CDR3aa: CSARGTGNYGYTF
j_gene: TRBJ1-2
v_gene: TRBV20-1

CDR3aa: CSARPAASGQPQHF
j_gene: TRBJ1-5
v_gene: TRBV20-1

CDR3aa: CATSDGQKSTYEQYF
j_gene: TRBJ2-7
v_gene: TRBV24-1

CDR3aa: CSVNRIGSEQYF
j_gene: TRBJ2-7
v_gene: TRBV29-1

CDR3aa: CSVEWGRPYEQYF
j_gene: TRBJ2-7
v_gene: TRBV29-1

CDR3aa: CASTPQRGKRETQYF
j_gene: TRBJ2-5
v_gene: TRBV21-1

CDR3aa: CASSDTKETQYF
j_gene: TRBJ2-5
v_gene: TRBV5-1

CDR3aa: CASSLRTGLNEQFF
j_gene: TRBJ2-1
v_gene: TRBV7-2

CDR3aa: CASRTSKIGSETQYF
j_gene: TRBJ2-5
v_gene: TRBV2

CDR3aa: CASSPPGGHEQFF
j_gene: TRBJ2-1
v_gene: TRBV5-4

CDR3aa: CASSYSGRFATNEKLFF
j_gene: TRBJ1-4
v_gene: TRBV6-5

CDR3aa: CASSKPGEWGDTQYF
j_gene: TRBJ2-3
v_gene: TRBV5-1

CDR3aa: CASRPASTDTQYF
j_gene: TRBJ2-3
v_gene: TRBV27

CDR3aa: CASSSSGLAGEPSSYNEQFF
j_gene: TRBJ2-1
v_gene: TRBV28

CDR3aa: CASSQTQGIYGYTF
j_gene: TRBJ1-2
v_gene: TRBV4-1

CDR3aa: CASSLAPSGPPYEQYF
j_gene: TRBJ2-7
v_gene: TRBV7-8